This T cell receptor beta chain was captured by sequencing in a study of T cells in Graves' hyperthyroidism and ophthalmopathy. Template material for amplifying TCR beta CDR3 regions consisted of RNA transcripts. The study used the HTBI primer set for a first-round RT-PCR of the TCR CDR3. TCRdb re-called the multiplex PCR reads with MiXCR, one entry per CDR3 protein. The sample has 300,000 or so distinct CDR3 sequences; 15% to 20% are singletons. Patients were excluded for uncontrolled infection, other autoimmune disease, pregnancy or lactation. Isolation of PBMCs was performed on 10 ml fresh peripheral blood. The CDR3 has 15 amino acids. Trimming took off 4 bases at V and 5 bases at J, with 15 bases between the two ends. Germline CDR1 SGHVS, CDR2 FQNEAQ.

Input material: blood. The chain employs TRBV7-8 and TRBJ2-4; the D gene is possibly TRBD2 (6 bases). This clonotype originated in a woman aged 45 to 65 with Graves' hyperthyroidism. This chain's CDR3 is CASSSRRGQENIQYF. The CDR3 coding sequence is TGTGCCAGCAGCTCACGGCGGGGTCAGGAAAACATTCAGTACTTC.